What follows is one TCR beta chain and its context. Method: immunoSEQ multiplex PCR; TCRdb's copy keeps in-frame clones and lacks some. The sample comprises some 70,000 clones, roughly 92% of which are singletons, and approximately 11% rests with the top ten. V was clipped by 5 bases and J by 6 bases; unmatched bases: 8. The germline V gene encodes CDR1 SEHNR and CDR2 FQNEAQ (reference sequence). The CDR3 totals 15 residues. This sample was included in a study of Tregs in tolerant kidney transplant recipients. Sequenced material: CD8+ T cells from blood, taken before the transplant. This clonotype was sampled from a human donor who received a combined kidney and bone marrow transplant. This chain joins TRBV7-9 and TRBJ2-1; 9 nucleotides agree with TRBD1. The CDR3 DNA sequence: TGTGCCAGCAGCCCTACAGGGGGCTTGAGCAATGAGCAGTTCTTC. The encoded protein is CASSPTGGLSNEQFF.